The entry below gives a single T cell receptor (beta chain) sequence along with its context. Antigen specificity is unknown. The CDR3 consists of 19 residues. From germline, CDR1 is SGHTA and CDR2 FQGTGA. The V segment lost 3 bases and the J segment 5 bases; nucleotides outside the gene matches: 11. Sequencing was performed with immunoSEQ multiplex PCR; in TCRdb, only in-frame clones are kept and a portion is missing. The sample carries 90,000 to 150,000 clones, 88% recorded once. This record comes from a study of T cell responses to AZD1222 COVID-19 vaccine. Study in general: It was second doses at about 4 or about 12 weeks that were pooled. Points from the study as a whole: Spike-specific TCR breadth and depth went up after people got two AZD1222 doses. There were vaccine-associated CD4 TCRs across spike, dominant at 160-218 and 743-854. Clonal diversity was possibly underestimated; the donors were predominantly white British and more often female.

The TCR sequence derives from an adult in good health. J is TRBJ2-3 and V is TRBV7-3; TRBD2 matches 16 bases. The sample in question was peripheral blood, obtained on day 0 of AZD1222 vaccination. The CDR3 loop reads CASSLTPMGLAGGLDTQYF. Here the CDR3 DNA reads TGTGCCAGCAGCTTGACGCCTATGGGACTAGCGGGGGGGTTAGATACGCAGTATTTT.